The rows below give T cell receptor beta chains drawn from one sample of a study of CD8+ T cells in alopecia areata. Using immunoSEQ multiplex PCR, the repertoire was profiled, and TCRdb retains in-frame clones only, with some absent. The sample lists over 85,000 clones, over 70% occurring once. The sample was CD8+ T cells sorted from blood, taken at roughly week 45, from a patient treated with tofacitinib. These receptors were collected from a human donor with alopecia areata. CDR3s include the opening cysteine and the closing phenylalanine or tryptophan. Fields, in order: J gene, V gene, D gene, clone size, CDR3 protein, CDR3 DNA. D genes are given only for firm matches. Size tells how often a clone was seen (once, few, many) or the class of an expanded clone, and some rows leave it out.

TRBJ1-4,TRBV9,-,-,CASSGDRLTNEKLFF,TGTGCCAGCAGCGGAGACAGACTAACTAATGAAAAACTGTTTTTT
TRBJ2-6,TRBV5-6,TRBD1,-,CASQTGIGYSGANVLTF,TGTGCCAGCCAGACAGGGATCGGATACTCTGGGGCCAACGTCCTGACTTTC
TRBJ2-7,TRBV25-1,TRBD2,-,CASSEALAGPYEQYF,TGTGCCAGCAGTGAGGCACTAGCGGGGCCCTACGAGCAGTACTTC
TRBJ2-7,TRBV29-1,-,-,CSVDRGPSGEQYF,TGCAGCGTTGACCGGGGACCCTCTGGGGAGCAGTACTTC
TRBJ2-7,TRBV28,TRBD1,-,CASKPRQGVLGEQYF,TGTGCCAGCAAACCACGACAGGGGGTACTAGGCGAGCAGTACTTC
TRBJ1-6,TRBV4-1,-,-,CASSQEGETDNSPLHF,TGCGCCAGCAGCCAAGAGGGGGAGACGGATAATTCACCCCTCCACTTT
TRBJ1-4,TRBV4-3,-,-,CASSQEVFGQTNEKLFF,TGCGCCAGCAGCCAAGAAGTATTCGGACAGACAAATGAAAAACTGTTTTTT
TRBJ2-1,TRBV11-2,-,-,CASTPISERRLGQFF,TGTGCCAGCACCCCCATTTCGGAGCGCCGGCTGGGGCAGTTCTTC
TRBJ2-1,TRBV2,-,-,CASSEQDTVYNEQFF,TGTGCCAGCAGTGAGCAGGACACGGTCTACAATGAGCAGTTCTTC
TRBJ1-1,TRBV13,-,-,CASSSWGASEAFF,TGTGCCAGCAGCTCATGGGGGGCGTCTGAAGCTTTCTTT
TRBJ1-2,TRBV30,-,-,CAYNPGGPYGYTF,TGTGCCTACAATCCGGGGGGCCCCTATGGCTACACCTTC
TRBJ2-2,TRBV5-6,-,once,CASSFLRTGELFF,TGTGCCAGCAGCTTTTTGCGAACCGGGGAGCTGTTTTTT
TRBJ2-7,TRBV5-4,TRBD1,few,CASSNEAYRTGKYEQYF,TGTGCCAGCAGCAATGAAGCTTATCGGACAGGGAAATACGAGCAGTACTTC
TRBJ2-1,TRBV5-1,TRBD2,few,CASSLSSGIYNEQFF,TGCGCCAGCAGCTTGTCTAGCGGGATTTACAATGAGCAGTTCTTC
TRBJ1-5,TRBV19,-,once,CASSIGDYSNQPQHF,TGTGCCAGTAGTATTGGAGACTATAGCAATCAGCCCCAGCATTTT
TRBJ1-2,TRBV6-5,-,-,CASSLRGGADGYTF,TGTGCCAGCAGTCTACGGGGGGGCGCAGATGGCTACACCTTC
TRBJ1-5,TRBV4-3,TRBD1,-,CASSQERGTGHQPQHF,TGCGCCAGCAGCCAAGAGAGAGGGACAGGACATCAGCCCCAGCATTTT
TRBJ1-5,TRBV6-4,-,-,CASSDWEVYQPQHF,TGTGCCAGCAGTGACTGGGAGGTCTATCAGCCCCAGCATTTT
TRBJ2-1,TRBV29-1,-,few,CSVDWRGNNEQFF,TGCAGCGTTGATTGGCGGGGTAACAATGAGCAGTTCTTC
TRBJ1-1,TRBV19,-,-,CASSPGGTEAFF,TGTGCCAGTAGTCCGGGTGGGACTGAAGCTTTCTTT
TRBJ1-4,TRBV30,TRBD1,-,CAWSEPAGGKLFF,TGTGCCTGGAGTGAGCCGGCAGGGGGAAAACTGTTTTTT
TRBJ2-1,TRBV19,-,-,CATDGGFGREQFF,TGTGCCACCGATGGGGGGTTCGGTCGTGAGCAGTTCTTC